The 21 T cell receptor beta chains reported below all come from one sample, sequenced in a study of CD8+CD57+ T cells in acquired aplastic anemia. Profiling that covered TCR beta VDJ and CDR3 relied on genomic DNA as its template. TCRdb redid the calling of the reads with MiXCR, one entry per CDR3 protein. The sample consists of 200,000 or so distinct CDR3 sequences, under 70% of them appearing once. Source material: sorted CD4+, CD8+, or CD8+CD57+ T cells (not recorded which) from PBMCs. The receptors here all came from a human donor with severe aplastic anemia or a healthy control (not recorded which).

The chain is built from TRBV20-1 and TRBJ2-1, with D unclear. V was pared by 5 bases and J by 5 bases, with 19 bases between. Germline CDR1 reads DFQATT; CDR2 reads SNEGSKA (reference sequence). The CDR3 contains 15 residues. CDR3 in DNA: TGCAGTGCTGGTCCCCGGTCGGGTGGCCACAATGAGCAGTTCTTC. It yields the protein CSAGPRSGGHNEQFF.

The rearrangement links TRBV7-8 to TRBJ1-4; weak D call: TRBD1 (6 bases). Germline loops: CDR1 SGHVS, CDR2 FQNEAQ. V lost 2 bases and J 4 bases, leaving 11 bases between the germline ends. The CDR3 is 15 amino acids. The CDR3 protein is CASSLTRGYNEKLFF. CDR3 nucleotide sequence: TGTGCCAGCAGCTTAACCAGGGGATATAATGAAAAACTGTTTTTT. Full variable domain (missing parts from reference TRBV7-8 and TRBJ1-4): GAGVSQSPRYKVAKRGQDVALRCDPISGHVSLFWYQQALGQGPEFLTYFQNEAQLDKSGLPSDRFFAERPEGSVSTLKIQRTQQEDSAVYLCASSLTRGYNEKLFFGSGTQLSVL.

The chain links TRBV7-9 to TRBJ2-3; D might be TRBD1 (6 bases). Germline CDR1 SEHNR, CDR2 FQNEAQ (reference sequence). The CDR3 runs 14 residues. Trimming took off 5 bases at V and 3 bases at J, with 12 bases between the two ends. The CDR3 reads CASSPWQGTDTQYF. CDR3 in DNA: TGTGCCAGCAGCCCATGGCAGGGGACAGATACGCAGTATTTT.

Comments on this clonotype: This sequence may be a read error, since a much larger clone differs from it by one base. The rearrangement links TRBV6-5 to TRBJ2-3, with D possibly matching TRBD2 (5 bases). The CDR3 sequence is 14 residues long. Germline assignment: CDR1 MNHEY and CDR2 SVGAGI. The V and J ends lost 2 bases and 6 bases respectively, with 12 bases between them. The DNA for the CDR3 is TGTGCCAGCAGTTACAGCGACCGGAGGGATACGCAGTATTTT. It specifies CASSYSDRRDTQYF.

The chain has TRBV7-2 and TRBJ2-7; tentatively, D is TRBD2 (7 bases). CDR3 length: 14 residues. Trimming took off 3 bases at V and 3 bases at J, with 12 bases between the two ends. CDR1 is SGHTA, CDR2 FQGNSA, per germline. The CDR3 nucleotides are TGTGCCAGCAGCTTTCCGGGGGGCGGCTACGAGCAGTACTTC. Translation gives CASSFPGGGYEQYF.

Of note for this clonotype: Mismatch with germline at one junction end may stem from a read error. The chain links TRBV5-1 to TRBJ2-7; D gene unclear. CDR1 and CDR2 from the germline V gene are SGHRS and YFSETQ. The CDR3 runs 14 residues. The CDR3, as DNA: TGCGCCAGCAGCTTGCTGGAAATTGTCCACGAGCAGCACTTC. Its translation: CASSLLEIVHEQHF.

V is TRBV7-3 and J is TRBJ2-2; D call uncertain. Trimming left V 2 bases short and J 5 bases short, with 9 bases between. The V gene's germline CDR1 is SGHTA and CDR2 FQGTGA. This CDR3 is built from 14 residues. CDR3 DNA: TGTGCCAGCAGCTTACGCCAAGCGACCGGGGAGCTGTTTTTT. Encoded protein: CASSLRQATGELFF.

This clonotype was observed a few times. At one end, the junction sequence differs from germline, possibly due to a read error. The CDR3 region has the DNA TGCGCCAGCACCTCCGGGACATGGGGTGGCACCTACGAGCAGTACTTC. It codes for CASTSGTWGGTYEQYF. This chain uses TRBV5-5 with TRBJ2-7; D may be TRBD1 (6 bases). CDR3 length equals 16 residues. CDR1 is SGHKS, CDR2 YYEKEE, per germline (reference sequence).

At least ten counts were recorded for this clonotype. V gene TRBV29-1 combines with J gene TRBJ2-5; no clear D gene. The CDR3 runs to 12 residues. Per the germline V gene, CDR1 is SQVTM and CDR2 is ANQGSEA. V was trimmed by 3 bases and J by 3 bases, leaving 8 bases between them. CDR3 coding DNA: TGCAGCGTTGATGGGCAGAAAGAGACCCAGTACTTC. It yields the protein CSVDGQKETQYF. Full variable domain (remainder filled in from reference TRBV29-1 and TRBJ2-5): SAVISQKPSRDICQRGTSLTIQCQVDSQVTMMFWYRQQPGQSLTLIATANQGSEATYESGFVIDKFPISRPNLTFSTLTVSNMSPEDSSIYLCSVDGQKETQYFGPGTRLLVL.

The chain combines TRBV20-1 with TRBJ1-5, with 7 bases fitting TRBD1. V trimming: 6 bases; J trimming: 7 bases; junction bases outside the gene matches: 6. The germline V gene has CDR1 DFQATT and CDR2 SNEGSKA (reference sequence). CDR3 length equals 12 residues. In DNA form, the CDR3 reads TGCAGTGCACGGACAGGTCTCCAGCCCCAGCATTTT. This translates into CSARTGLQPQHF.

V usage is TRBV20-1 and J usage is TRBJ2-1; 11 bases are a match to TRBD2. Germline CDR1 is DFQATT and CDR2 is SNEGSKA (reference sequence). The length of the CDR3 is 13 residues. This chain's CDR3 is CGVAGGLDNEQFF. The DNA of the CDR3 is TGCGGGGTAGCGGGGGGGCTGGACAATGAGCAGTTCTTC.

This clonotype came up many times. The CDR3: CASSFDRGGSYEQYF. CDR3 in DNA: TGTGCCAGCAGTTTCGACAGGGGGGGGTCCTACGAGCAGTACTTC. V and J are TRBV12-3 or TRBV12-4 and TRBJ2-7; 9 bases agree with TRBD1. After removal of 3 bases from V and 1 base from J, the junction contained 4 bases not matched to a gene. This CDR3 is 15 amino acids long.

This clonotype was counted once. The rearrangement joins TRBV10-3 to TRBJ1-3; no definite D call. The CDR3 is made up of 17 amino acids. V was pared by 0 bases and J by 0 bases, with 12 bases between. Germline V gives CDR1 ENHRY, CDR2 SYGVKD. The CDR3 loop is CAISESRKTDSGNTIYF. DNA of the CDR3: TGTGCCATCAGTGAGTCGCGTAAGACGGACTCTGGAAACACCATATATTTT.

The V call is TRBV20-1, the J call TRBJ2-5, with a possible D match to TRBD2 (5 bases). This CDR3 is 12 amino acids long. Trimming left V 6 bases short and J 5 bases short, with 13 bases between. Germline V lookup: CDR1 DFQATT, CDR2 SNEGSKA (reference sequence). The CDR3 region is CSAETRGETQYF. CDR3 nucleotide sequence: TGCAGTGCAGAAACTCGAGGGGAGACCCAGTACTTC.

This clonotype has just a few counts. The CDR3 protein is CASSFTGGEQYF. CDR3 nucleotides: TGTGCCAGCAGCTTTACAGGGGGTGAGCAGTACTTC. This chain links TRBV7-3 with TRBJ2-7; 8 positions match TRBD1. Germline CDR1 reads SGHTA; CDR2 reads FQGTGA. The CDR3 runs to 12 residues. V shed 3 bases, J shed 7 bases, and the junction held 2 bases outside the gene matches.

This rearrangement joins TRBV2 to TRBJ2-5, with a weak D call TRBD1 (8 bases). V was trimmed by 6 bases and J by 7 bases, leaving 18 bases between them. This CDR3 comprises 14 residues. Germline V lookup: CDR1 SNHLY, CDR2 FYNNEI. The CDR3 is CASRATGGEGTQYF. CDR3 DNA: TGTGCCAGCAGAGCAACAGGGGGGGAAGGGACCCAGTACTTC.

V usage is TRBV27 and J usage is TRBJ1-1; 8 nucleotides line up with TRBD1. Per the germline V gene, CDR1 is MNHEY and CDR2 is SMNVEV (reference sequence). The ends lost 5 bases at V and 3 bases at J; junction bases unmatched: 2. This CDR3 is 13 amino acids long. The chain's CDR3 is CASSATGDTEAFF. CDR3 nucleotides: TGTGCCAGCAGTGCGACAGGGGACACTGAAGCTTTCTTT.

There are many counts of this clonotype. This chain links TRBV2 with TRBJ2-3; 14 bases line up with TRBD2. CDR3 length: 17 residues. The junction had 8 bases not matched to a gene; V was cut back by 6 bases and J by 3 bases. Germline CDR1 reads SNHLY; CDR2 reads FYNNEI. Here the CDR3 reads CASRYWTSGGRTDTQYF. The CDR3 nucleotides read TGTGCCAGCAGATACTGGACTAGCGGGGGGAGGACAGATACGCAGTATTTT.

Comment on this clonotype: Compared with germline, one end of the junction differs, possibly owing to a read error. The V call is TRBV29-1, the J call TRBJ2-1; D is possibly TRBD1 (6 bases). The CDR3 loop spans 13 amino acids. Looked up from germline, CDR1 is SQVTM and CDR2 is ANQGSEA. The chain's CDR3 is CSVEVTRGNEQFF. In DNA form, the CDR3 reads TGCAGCGTGGAAGTCACCAGGGGAAATGAGCAGTTCTTC.

About this clonotype: A read error may account for a junction end that differs from germline. The chain recombines TRBV7-6 with TRBJ2-7; TRBD1 matches 7 bases. The CDR3 consists of 13 residues. CDR1 and CDR2 from the germline V gene are SGHVS and FNYEAQ. The CDR3 loop reads CASSLDGTAYLFF. The CDR3 bases are TGTGCCAGCAGCTTAGATGGGACAGCCTATTTATTCTTC.

The chain links TRBV24-1 to TRBJ2-5, with D possibly TRBD2 on 6 matching bases. V shed 3 bases and J shed 9 bases, with 10 bases lying between them. Germline assignment: CDR1 KGHDR and CDR2 SFDVKD. The CDR3 consists of 12 residues. The CDR3 protein is CATSDPPGAQYF. The CDR3 nucleotides are TGTGCCACCAGTGATCCACCGGGGGCCCAGTACTTC.